The sequence of this T cell receptor beta chain was determined in a study of blood T cell repertoires in COVID-19. At the level of the study: Samples representing acute and convalescent COVID-19 were sourced from the United States, Italy and Spain.

This CDR3 has 13 amino acids. The trim removed 6 bases at V and 5 bases at J, leaving 6 bases unmatched. Germline V CDR1 and CDR2: LNHDA, SQIVND (reference sequence). Profiling relied on immunoSEQ multiplex PCR, and the TCRdb table lists in-frame clones only, not all of them. The sample has about 320,000 clones; over 70% are singletons. The sample comprised peripheral blood. The origin of this receptor is a woman between 50 and 59 years old with acute or convalescent COVID-19. This chain joins TRBV19 and TRBJ1-1; TRBD1 matches 7 bases. The DNA of the CDR3 is TGTGCCAGTAGCGACAGGGATGGGACTGAAGCTTTCTTT. It specifies CASSDRDGTEAFF.